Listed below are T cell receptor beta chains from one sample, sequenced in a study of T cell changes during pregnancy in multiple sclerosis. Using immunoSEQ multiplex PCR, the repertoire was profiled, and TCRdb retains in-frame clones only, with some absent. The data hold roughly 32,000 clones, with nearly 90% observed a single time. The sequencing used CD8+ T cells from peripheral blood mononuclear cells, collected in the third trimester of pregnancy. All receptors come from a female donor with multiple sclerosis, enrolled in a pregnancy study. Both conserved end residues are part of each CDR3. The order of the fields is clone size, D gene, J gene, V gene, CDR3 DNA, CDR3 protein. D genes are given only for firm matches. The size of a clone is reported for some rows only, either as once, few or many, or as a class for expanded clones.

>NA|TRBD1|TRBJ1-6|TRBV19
TGTGCCAGTAGTATAAGGCCAGGGGGATACTCACCCCTCCACTTT
CASSIRPGGYSPLHF
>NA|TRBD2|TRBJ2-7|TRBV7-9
TGTGCCAGCAGCTTCCCAGACGGGACTAGTATCTACGAGCAGTACTTC
CASSFPDGTSIYEQYF
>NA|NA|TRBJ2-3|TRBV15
TGTGCCACCAGCCACCGACAACTCACAGATACGCAGTATTTT
CATSHRQLTDTQYF
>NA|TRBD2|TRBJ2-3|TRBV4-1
TGCGCCAGCAGCCATCCCCGGACTAGCGGGAGTACTGATACGCAGTATTTT
CASSHPRTSGSTDTQYF
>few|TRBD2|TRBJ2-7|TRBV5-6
TGTGCCAGCATCCTGGCGGGGGGCGAGAATGGGCAGTACTTC
CASILAGGENGQYF
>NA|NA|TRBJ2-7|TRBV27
TGTGCCAGCAGTTTAGTCGACAGAAGCTACGAGCAGTACTTC
CASSLVDRSYEQYF
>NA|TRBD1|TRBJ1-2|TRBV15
TGTGCCACCAGCAGAGAACAGGGGGGCTATGGCTACACCTTC
CATSREQGGYGYTF
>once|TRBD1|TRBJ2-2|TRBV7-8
TGTGCCAGCAGCTCCAGGGGGCCTGGGGAGCTGTTTTTT
CASSSRGPGELFF
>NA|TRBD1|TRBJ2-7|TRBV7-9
TGTGCCAGCAGCTCAGGGGACAGGGGGCATTCCTACGAGCAGTACTTC
CASSSGDRGHSYEQYF
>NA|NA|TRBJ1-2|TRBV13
TGTGCCAGCAGCTCCCGGGACATCCCTTTCTACACCTTC
CASSSRDIPFYTF
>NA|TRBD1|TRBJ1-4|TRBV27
TGTGCCAGCAGTCCTACAGGGGGCGTAGGTGAAAAACTGTTTTTT
CASSPTGGVGEKLFF
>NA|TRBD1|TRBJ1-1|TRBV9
TGTGCCAGCAGCGTAGCTGGCGGGTTCCCCCCCGGGACAGGGGAGTCGGACACTGAAGCTTTCTTT
CASSVAGGFPPGTGESDTEAFF
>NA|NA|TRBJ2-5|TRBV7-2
TGTGCCAGCAGCTTAGAGGGGTTGGTGGAAGAGACCCAGTACTTC
CASSLEGLVEETQYF
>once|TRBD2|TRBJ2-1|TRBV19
TGTGCCAGTAGTCCCCCCACGACTAGCGGGCTCGATGAGCAGTTCTTC
CASSPPTTSGLDEQFF
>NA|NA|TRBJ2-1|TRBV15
TGTGCCACCAGCAGCACAGCGGGTTCTTCCAATGAGCAGTTCTTC
CATSSTAGSSNEQFF
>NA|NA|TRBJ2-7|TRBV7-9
TGTGCCAGCAGCCTACTAAATTACGAGCAGTACTTC
CASSLLNYEQYF
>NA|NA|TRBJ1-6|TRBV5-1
TGCGCCAGCAGCGTTGGTGGGGGGTCACCCCTCCACTTT
CASSVGGGSPLHF
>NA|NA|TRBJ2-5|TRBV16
TGTGCCAGCAGCCAATTCCTAACCGGGGAGACCCAGTACTTC
CASSQFLTGETQYF
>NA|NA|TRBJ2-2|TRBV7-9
TGTGCCAGCAGCTTACTCCTGGGAGGGGGTTCCGGGGAGCTGTTTTTT
CASSLLLGGGSGELFF
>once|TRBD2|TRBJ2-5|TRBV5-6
TGTGCCAGCAGCTTGGGACTAGCGGGGGGAAAGTACCAAGAGACCCAGTACTTC
CASSLGLAGGKYQETQYF
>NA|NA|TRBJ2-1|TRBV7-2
TGTGCCAGCAGCTTAACCCGGAGCTCCTACAATGAGCAGTTCTTC
CASSLTRSSYNEQFF
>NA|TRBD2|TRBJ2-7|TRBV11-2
TGTGCCAGCAGCGAGGGACTAGTTTACGAGCAGTACTTC
CASSEGLVYEQYF
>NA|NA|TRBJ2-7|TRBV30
TGTGCCTTTGGGGCTGATTACTACGAGCAGTACTTC
CAFGADYYEQYF
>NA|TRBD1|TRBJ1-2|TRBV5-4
TGTGCCAGCAGCCTCTTTGCAGGGGGTAACTATGGCTACACCTTC
CASSLFAGGNYGYTF
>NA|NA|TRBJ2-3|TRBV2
TGTGCCAGCAGTGAATTTGCGGGCACAGATACGCAGTATTTT
CASSEFAGTDTQYF
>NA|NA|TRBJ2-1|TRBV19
TGTGCCAGTAGTGGTTTAGCGCGTGCCTACAATGAGCAGTTCTTC
CASSGLARAYNEQFF
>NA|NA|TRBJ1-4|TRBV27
TGTGCCACCGGCCAGGGGCGTGAAAAACTGTTTTTT
CATGQGREKLFF
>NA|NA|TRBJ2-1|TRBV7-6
TGTGCCAGCAGCTCCGGAGTAGTCAATGAGCAGTTCTTC
CASSSGVVNEQFF
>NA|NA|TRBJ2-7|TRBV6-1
TGTGCCAGCAGTGAATGGAACAGGGTGGACGAGCAGTACTTC
CASSEWNRVDEQYF
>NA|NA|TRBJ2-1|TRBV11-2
TGTGCCAGCAGCTGGCTCTCCTACAATGAGCAGTTCTTC
CASSWLSYNEQFF
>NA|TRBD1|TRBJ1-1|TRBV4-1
TGCGCCAGCAGCCAACCCGACAGGGGCAAGAACACTGAAGCTTTCTTT
CASSQPDRGKNTEAFF
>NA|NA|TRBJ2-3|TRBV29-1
TGCAGCGTCCAAGGGGACACGCAAGGGACAGATACGCAGTATTTT
CSVQGDTQGTDTQYF
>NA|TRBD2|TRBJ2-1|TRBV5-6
TGTGCCAGCAGCCCGTTTTCGGCGGGAGTAGGCAATGAGCAGTTCTTC
CASSPFSAGVGNEQFF
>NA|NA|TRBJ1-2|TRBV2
TGTGCCAGCAGTGAAAGTGTCGGAGCGAACTATGGCTACACCTTC
CASSESVGANYGYTF
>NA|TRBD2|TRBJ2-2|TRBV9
TGTGCCAGCAGCGGTGGACTAGCGGGGAACGCGAACACCGGGGAGCTGTTTTTT
CASSGGLAGNANTGELFF
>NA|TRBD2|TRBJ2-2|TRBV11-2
TGTGCCAGCAGCTTCACGGGACTAGCGGGGACAACGAACACCGGGGAGCTGTTTTTT
CASSFTGLAGTTNTGELFF
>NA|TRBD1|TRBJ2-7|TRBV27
TGTGCCAGCAGTTTCCGGGACAGCTCAAAGCAGTACTTC
CASSFRDSSKQYF
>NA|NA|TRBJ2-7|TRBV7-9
TGTGCCAGCAGCTTAGCTCGAGGGCCGGAGCAGTACTTC
CASSLARGPEQYF
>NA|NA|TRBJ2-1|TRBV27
TGTGCCAGCAGTTTCCTAGCGAGCTCCTACAATGAGCAGTTCTTC
CASSFLASSYNEQFF
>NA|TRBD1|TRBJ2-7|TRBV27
TGTGCCAGCAGTCTCCGGGACAGGGCGATCTACGAGCAGTACTTC
CASSLRDRAIYEQYF
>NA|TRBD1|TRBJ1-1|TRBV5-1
TGCGCCAGCAGCATCGGACAGGGCCCCCTGAACACTGAAGCTTTCTTT
CASSIGQGPLNTEAFF
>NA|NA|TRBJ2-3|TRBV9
TGTGCCAGCAGTTCTTTGGGAGGCCGAGGAGATACGCAGTATTTT
CASSSLGGRGDTQYF
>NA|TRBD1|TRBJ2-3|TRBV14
TGTGCCAGCAGCCAAAGGGCACCGGGACAGGGGGTAAGAGGTACGCAGTATTTT
CASSQRAPGQGVRGTQYF
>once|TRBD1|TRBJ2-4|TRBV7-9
TGTGCCAGCAGCTTAGGCTTGGGACAGGGTGGGAACATTCAGTACTTC
CASSLGLGQGGNIQYF
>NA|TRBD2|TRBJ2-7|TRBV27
TGTGCCAGCGGTCGGGGGGGGGAGCAGTACTTC
CASGRGGEQYF
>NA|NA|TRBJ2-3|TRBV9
TGTGCCAGCAGCGAGCGTAGGGGTCCTACAGATACGCAGTATTTT
CASSERRGPTDTQYF
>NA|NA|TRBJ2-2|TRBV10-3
TGTGCCATCAGTGAGTCAGGAGGGCCGAGCGGGCGGGAGCTGTTTTTT
CAISESGGPSGRELFF
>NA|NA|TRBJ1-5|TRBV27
TGTGCCAGCAGGAGATCTGGTCAGGGCAATCAGCCCCAGCATTTT
CASRRSGQGNQPQHF
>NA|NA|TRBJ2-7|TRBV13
TGTGCCAGCAGCAGAAGGGAGGGGGGAACCTACGAGCAGTACTTC
CASSRREGGTYEQYF
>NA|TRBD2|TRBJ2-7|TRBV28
TGTGCCAGCAGTCCGCCCGGGGGGTCCTCCTACGAGCAGTACTTC
CASSPPGGSSYEQYF
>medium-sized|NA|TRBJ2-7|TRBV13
TGTGCCAGCAGCTTATACCTCTCGGCCTACGAGCAGTACTTC
CASSLYLSAYEQYF
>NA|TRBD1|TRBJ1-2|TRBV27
TGTGCCAGCAGTTTCCAGGGGGCCGGGGGCTACACCTTC
CASSFQGAGGYTF
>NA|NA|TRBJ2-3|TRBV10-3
TGTGCCACCCAAGATAGAACAGATACGCAGTATTTT
CATQDRTDTQYF
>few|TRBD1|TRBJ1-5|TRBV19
TGTGCCAGTAGTATAGACTCAGGGGGCAGGAATCAGCCCCAGCATTTT
CASSIDSGGRNQPQHF
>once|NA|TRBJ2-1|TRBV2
TGTGCCAGCCCCGACTCAAATGAGCAGTTCTTC
CASPDSNEQFF
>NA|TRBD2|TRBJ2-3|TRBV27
TGTGCCAGCAGCGTTTACCCCATCCGACTAGCGGGAGCAGATACGCAGTATTTT
CASSVYPIRLAGADTQYF
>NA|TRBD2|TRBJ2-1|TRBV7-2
TGTGCCAGCAGCTTTGAGGCTAGCGGTCCCTACAATGAGCAGTTCTTC
CASSFEASGPYNEQFF
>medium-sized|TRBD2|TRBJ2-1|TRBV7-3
TGTGCCAGCAGCCCAACGGCCGGGACTAGCTCTTACAATGAGCAGTTCTTC
CASSPTAGTSSYNEQFF
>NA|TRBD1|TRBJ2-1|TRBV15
TGTGCCACCAGCAGGGGGGACAGGGGTGGTGAGCAGTTCTTC
CATSRGDRGGEQFF